The 32 T cell receptor beta chains reported below all come from one sample, sequenced in a study of CD8 T cells in ankylosing spondylitis. Overall study findings and caveats: For ankylosing spondylitis blood, a TCR beta motif of several highly homologous variants appeared characteristic.

TCRdb reprocessed the 5' RACE reads via MiXCR and lists one record per CDR3 protein. The table has about 450,000 distinct CDR3 sequences, 26% seen once. Their specific antigens are unknown. Material for sequencing was blood, either unsorted or a sorted T cell fraction (not recorded which). Receptor source: a male donor with ankylosing spondylitis.

The rearrangement links TRBV18 to TRBJ2-5; 7 bases match TRBD2. V shed 6 bases and J 1 base; nucleotides not matched to a gene: 8. Germline CDR1 reads KGHSH; CDR2 reads LQKENI. The CDR3 is made up of 15 amino acids. The CDR3 here is CASSLAAGAQETQYF. CDR3 coding DNA: TGTGCCAGCTCCTTGGCGGCGGGAGCCCAAGAGACCCAGTACTTC. Using reference TRBV18 and TRBJ2-5 for the parts outside the CDR3, the full variable domain is NAGVMQNPRHLVRRRGQEARLRCSPMKGHSHVYWYRQLPEEGLKFMVYLQKENIIDESGMPKERFSAEFPKEGPSILRIQQVVRGDSAAYFCASSLAAGAQETQYFGPGTRLLVL.

The chain carries TRBV29-1 and TRBJ2-5; D is possibly TRBD2 (5 bases). Germline V gives CDR1 SQVTM, CDR2 ANQGSEA. The CDR3 contains 14 residues. Trimming shortened V by 6 bases and J by 5 bases, and 19 bases separated the two germline ends. The CDR3: CSVIGLASPETQYF. CDR3 nucleotides: TGCAGCGTCATCGGACTCGCCTCACCGGAGACCCAGTACTTC.

The V and J genes are TRBV25-1 and TRBJ2-7; D possibly corresponds to TRBD2 (6 bases). This CDR3 comprises 15 residues. Germline lookup yields CDR1 MGHDK and CDR2 SYGVNS. V lost 4 bases, J lost 3 bases, and 16 bases lay in between. CDR3 DNA sequence: TGTGCCAGCAGTGGGGGAGGTAGCGGTATCTACGAGCAGTACTTC. This encodes CASSGGGSGIYEQYF.

There are a few counts of this clonotype. V usage is TRBV12-3 or TRBV12-4 and J usage is TRBJ2-1; 8 nucleotides match TRBD1. Losses at the gene ends were 0 bases for V and 5 bases for J; bases not matched to a gene: 0. There are 14 residues in the CDR3. CDR3 in DNA: TGTGCCAGCAGTTTAGCGGACAGGGACAATGAGCAGTTCTTC. Its protein is CASSLADRDNEQFF.

The table lists this clonotype with a few counts. The rearrangement uses TRBV27 and TRBJ1-1; 9 bases are shared with TRBD1. Per the germline V gene, CDR1 is MNHEY and CDR2 is SMNVEV (reference sequence). Trimming removed 4 bases from V and 1 base from J; junction bases left unmatched: 7. The CDR3 length is 16 residues. The CDR3 loop is CASSWGQGRGNTEAFF. CDR3 sequence (DNA): TGTGCCAGCAGTTGGGGACAGGGCAGGGGGAACACTGAAGCTTTCTTT.

The sample holds a few counts of this clonotype. DNA for the CDR3: TGTGCCAGCACCCCCGGACTAGCGGGAGGACGGGGGAACGAGCAGTTCTTC. Translating gives CASTPGLAGGRGNEQFF. V gene TRBV5-6 combines with J gene TRBJ2-1; 14 bases agree with TRBD2. CDR3 length: 17 amino acids. J was trimmed by 10 bases and V by 6 bases; bases with no gene match: 15. Germline CDR1 and CDR2: SGHDT and YYEEEE.

This clonotype was seen repeatedly, ten times or more. This sequence joins TRBV29-1 and TRBJ1-2; 10 nucleotides align to TRBD1. CDR1 and CDR2 from the germline V gene are SQVTM and ANQGSEA. V trimming: 4 bases; J trimming: 2 bases; junction bases outside the gene matches: 7. The CDR3 is 15 residues long. The CDR3 spells CSVGQGASGNYGYTF. For the CDR3, the DNA is TGCAGCGTTGGACAGGGGGCGAGTGGCAACTATGGCTACACCTTC.

This clonotype has only a few counts. J is TRBJ2-1 and V is TRBV20-1; D uncertain. The V gene lost 3 bases and the J gene lost 0 bases, with 3 bases spanning the gap. CDR1 is DFQATT and CDR2 is SNEGSKA in the germline V gene (reference sequence). CDR3 length: 12 amino acids. The CDR3 region has the DNA TGCAGTGCTAGTTTCTCCTACAATGAGCAGTTCTTC. It specifies CSASFSYNEQFF.

This clonotype was counted a few times. The chain uses TRBV29-1 and TRBJ2-7; tentatively, D is TRBD2 (6 bases). The CDR3 loop spans 13 amino acids. Germline CDR1 and CDR2: SQVTM and ANQGSEA. The V end lost 4 bases, the J end lost 2 bases, and 12 bases lay between the germline ends. The CDR3 DNA reads as TGCAGCGTTGTCCGGGGGAGAGCCTACGAGCAGTACGTC. Translated, it gives CSVVRGRAYEQYV.

This clonotype was counted a few times. The CDR3 sequence is CASSLANPNTDTQYF. CDR3 in DNA: TGCGCCAGCAGCTTGGCCAACCCCAACACAGATACGCAGTATTTT. The chain couples TRBV5-1 to TRBJ2-3, with unresolved D. Germline values: CDR1 SGHRS, CDR2 YFSETQ. V lost 0 bases and J lost 2, with 10 bases in between. The length of the CDR3 is 15 residues.

V gene TRBV7-2 combines with J gene TRBJ2-7, with TRBD2 matching over 9 bases. This CDR3 has 15 residues. Germline CDR1 and CDR2: SGHTA and FQGNSA. Trimming took 3 bases from V and 4 from J; bases not matched to a gene: 7. The CDR3 spells CASSLNSGRTYEQYF. CDR3 DNA: TGTGCCAGCAGCTTGAATAGCGGGAGAACTTACGAGCAGTACTTC.

This chain connects TRBV18 to TRBJ1-1, with D possibly TRBD1 on 5 matching bases. This CDR3 region has 16 residues. V was trimmed by 1 base and J by 5 bases, leaving 17 bases between them. Germline CDR1 and CDR2: KGHSH and LQKENI. CDR3 in DNA: TGTGCCAGCTCACCACGTCGGGTAGGGACTGGGACTGAAGCTTTCTTT. Its translation is CASSPRRVGTGTEAFF.

J is TRBJ2-1 and V is TRBV5-1; D not resolved. CDR1 and CDR2 from the germline V gene are SGHRS and YFSETQ. Trimming cost V 3 bases and J 3 bases, with 13 bases left between them. The CDR3 contains 15 residues. This CDR3 reads CASSSGNLVYNEQFF. CDR3 nucleotide sequence: TGCGCCAGCAGCTCTGGCAACCTCGTCTACAATGAGCAGTTCTTC.

This chain joins TRBV12-3 or TRBV12-4 and TRBJ1-4; 8 bases fit TRBD1. This CDR3 spans 14 amino acids. The junction had 7 bases not matched to a gene; V was cut back by 5 bases and J by 8 bases. CDR3 coding DNA: TGTGCCAGCAGTCCGACAGGGGAATTCGAAAAACTGTTTTTT. As protein: CASSPTGEFEKLFF.

This rearrangement joins TRBV4-2 to TRBJ1-5, with D possibly TRBD1 on 6 matching bases. Germline V CDR1 and CDR2: LGHNA, YNFKEQ. V was pared by 4 bases and J by 3 bases, with 10 bases between. This CDR3 has 14 residues. CDR3 protein: CASSLTGYNQPQHF. CDR3 nucleotides: TGTGCCAGCAGCCTCACAGGGTACAATCAGCCCCAGCATTTT.

The CDR3 sequence: CSVERRARTGELFF. The CDR3 DNA sequence: TGCAGCGTTGAAAGGCGGGCTCGAACCGGGGAGCTGTTTTTT. V usage is TRBV29-1 and J usage is TRBJ2-2, with D possibly matching TRBD2 (5 bases). CDR1 and CDR2 (germline): SQVTM, ANQGSEA. V dropped 2 bases and J dropped 5 bases, with 12 bases sitting between them. The CDR3 length is 14 residues.

This clonotype has a handful of counts. The rearrangement uses TRBV29-1 and TRBJ2-5; no clear D. The CDR3 has 13 residues. V was cut by 4 bases and J by 5 bases, with 14 bases left in between. The germline V gene encodes CDR1 SQVTM and CDR2 ANQGSEA. This CDR3 reads CSVGPPGWETQYF. CDR3 coding DNA: TGCAGCGTTGGGCCCCCTGGTTGGGAGACCCAGTACTTC.

The V and J genes are TRBV6-5 and TRBJ1-1; possible D gene TRBD1, 6 bases. Trimming cost V 6 bases and J 7 bases, with 12 bases left between them. CDR3 size: 12 residues. Germline loops: CDR1 MNHEY, CDR2 SVGAGI. The CDR3 sequence: CASSRGDNEAFF. CDR3 coding DNA: TGTGCCAGCAGCCGAGGGGACAATGAAGCTTTCTTT.

The J gene is TRBJ1-2, the V gene TRBV11-3; no firm D call. This CDR3 contains 11 residues. Germline CDR1 SGHNT, CDR2 YENEEA. The V end lost 1 base, the J end lost 11 bases, and 8 bases lay between the germline ends. The CDR3 DNA follows: TGTGCCAGCAGCTTAGGCCAGGAATACACCTTC. It codes for CASSLGQEYTF.

This clonotype turned up a few times. This rearrangement joins TRBV4-1 to TRBJ1-5; no clear D gene. The germline CDR1 and CDR2 sequences are MGHRA and YSYEKL. With 5 bases removed from V and 5 bases from J, the gap between germline ends came to 16 bases. This CDR3 has 15 amino acids. The CDR3 nucleotides read TGCGCCAGCAGCAGAGCGAGAGACACTGATCAGCCCCAGCATTTT. Translating it yields CASSRARDTDQPQHF.

This chain uses TRBV30 with TRBJ2-1; 7 bases align to TRBD1. The CDR3 extends over 14 amino acids. V lost 5 bases and J lost 0; bases outside the gene matches: 4. Per the germline V gene, CDR1 is GTSNPN and CDR2 is SVGIG (reference sequence). In DNA, the CDR3 is TGTGCCTGGTTACAGGGGAGCTCCTACAATGAGCAGTTCTTC. Amino acid sequence: CAWLQGSSYNEQFF.

The sample holds many counts of this clonotype. The gene calls are TRBV20-1 and TRBJ2-1; 9 positions agree with TRBD2. After removal of 5 bases from V and 4 bases from J, the junction contained 6 bases not matched to a gene. The CDR3 contains 14 residues. Per germline, CDR1 DFQATT and CDR2 SNEGSKA (reference sequence). CDR3 bases: TGCAGTGCTGGCGGGCTAGCGGGGTACAATGAGCAGTTCTTC. Its translation: CSAGGLAGYNEQFF.

This clonotype was seen a few times. This chain joins TRBV14 and TRBJ2-5; D is undetermined. Germline V gene lookup returns CDR1 SGHDN and CDR2 FVKESK. The CDR3 has 15 residues. Deletions cut 1 base from V and 3 bases from J, with 12 bases between. The CDR3, as DNA: TGTGCCAGCAGCCAAGCTTTGTCTGCAAAAGAGACCCAGTACTTC. Its translation: CASSQALSAKETQYF.

The chain couples TRBV20-1 to TRBJ2-3; D is unresolved. With 2 bases removed from V and 0 bases from J, the gap between germline ends came to 6 bases. The CDR3 is 13 residues long. Per germline, CDR1 DFQATT and CDR2 SNEGSKA (reference sequence). CDR3 coding DNA: TGCAGTGCTAGACCCCCCAGCACAGATACGCAGTATTTT. It codes for CSARPPSTDTQYF.

The V gene is TRBV29-1, the J gene TRBJ2-3, with D uncertain. CDR3 size: 13 residues. Germline V gene data show CDR1 as SQVTM and CDR2 as ANQGSEA. Trimming removed 1 base at V and 6 bases at J, with 11 bases between. CDR3 residues: CSVEVTQGDTQYF. The CDR3 DNA follows: TGCAGCGTTGAAGTCACTCAAGGGGATACGCAGTATTTT.

This clonotype was counted between two and nine times. The chain couples TRBV5-6 to TRBJ1-6; no reliable D call. Trimming removed 3 bases from V and 7 bases from J, with 8 bases in between. Germline V CDR1 and CDR2: SGHDT, YYEEEE. This CDR3 comprises 13 residues. The CDR3 region is CASSSHLNSPLHF. The DNA of the CDR3 is TGTGCCAGCAGCTCACACCTAAATTCACCCCTCCACTTT.

This clonotype was recorded a few times. The chain joins TRBV5-1 to TRBJ2-2, with TRBD2 matching over 11 bases. Germline loops: CDR1 SGHRS, CDR2 YFSETQ. The V segment lost 1 base and the J segment 7 bases; nucleotides outside the gene matches: 12. There are 18 residues in the CDR3. DNA for the CDR3: TGCGCCAGCAGCTTGACCCCCGGGACTAGCGGCCCCGGCGGGGAGCTGTTTTTT. It encodes CASSLTPGTSGPGGELFF.

The genes are TRBV6-1 and TRBJ2-1; TRBD2 matches 10 bases. V was clipped by 5 bases and J by 8 bases; unmatched bases: 15. The germline gives CDR1 MNHNS, CDR2 SASEGT. The CDR3 consists of 17 residues. The CDR3 nucleotides read TGTGCCAGCAGTAGACTAGCGGGCTCCTCCACAGTAGATGAGCAGTTCTTC. It is translated as CASSRLAGSSTVDEQFF.

This clonotype has just a few counts. The rearrangement uses TRBV29-1 and TRBJ1-1, with a tentative D call TRBD1 (6 bases). V was pared by 5 bases and J by 3 bases, with 13 bases between. The CDR3 contains 13 residues. CDR1 is SQVTM and CDR2 is ANQGSEA in the germline V gene. CDR3 DNA: TGCAGCGTTACGACAGGCGGGGACACTGAAGCTTTCTTT. Residues: CSVTTGGDTEAFF. Drawing the rest from reference TRBV29-1 and TRBJ1-1, the complete variable domain is SAVISQKPSRDICQRGTSLTIQCQVDSQVTMMFWYRQQPGQSLTLIATANQGSEATYESGFVIDKFPISRPNLTFSTLTVSNMSPEDSSIYLCSVTTGGDTEAFFGQGTRLTVV.

There are a few counts of this clonotype. V is TRBV20-1 and J is TRBJ2-3; a weak D match, TRBD2 (6 bases). The germline CDR1 and CDR2 sequences are DFQATT and SNEGSKA (reference sequence). V gave up 0 bases and J gave up 1 base, with 11 bases separating them. CDR3 length: 15 residues. CDR3: CSARDFQRGTDTQYF. The CDR3, as DNA: TGCAGTGCTAGAGATTTCCAGCGGGGCACAGATACGCAGTATTTT.

V gene TRBV19 combines with J gene TRBJ1-1, with 8 nucleotides matching TRBD1. The CDR3 consists of 14 residues. Germline CDR1 reads LNHDA; CDR2 reads SQIVND (reference sequence). The V gene end was trimmed by 3 bases and the J gene end by 3 bases; junction bases not matched to a gene: 3. The CDR3 region has the DNA TGTGCCAGTAGTATCGACAGGGGATACACTGAAGCTTTCTTT. Translating it yields CASSIDRGYTEAFF. The full variable domain, with the rest looked up from reference TRBV19 and TRBJ1-1, is DGGITQSPKYLFRKEGQNVTLSCEQNLNHDAMYWYRQDPGQGLRLIYYSQIVNDFQKGDIAEGYSVSREKKESFPLTVTSAQKNPTAFYLCASSIDRGYTEAFFGQGTRLTVV.

The V call is TRBV20-1, the J call TRBJ2-2; D is possibly TRBD1 or TRBD2 (5 bases each). Germline CDR1 is DFQATT and CDR2 is SNEGSKA (reference sequence). The ends were cut back, 0 bases at V and 4 bases at J, with 12 bases in the middle. CDR3 size: 15 residues. The CDR3 sequence: CSARDLRGPTGELFF. CDR3 sequence (DNA): TGCAGTGCTAGAGATCTCCGGGGCCCCACCGGGGAGCTGTTTTTT.